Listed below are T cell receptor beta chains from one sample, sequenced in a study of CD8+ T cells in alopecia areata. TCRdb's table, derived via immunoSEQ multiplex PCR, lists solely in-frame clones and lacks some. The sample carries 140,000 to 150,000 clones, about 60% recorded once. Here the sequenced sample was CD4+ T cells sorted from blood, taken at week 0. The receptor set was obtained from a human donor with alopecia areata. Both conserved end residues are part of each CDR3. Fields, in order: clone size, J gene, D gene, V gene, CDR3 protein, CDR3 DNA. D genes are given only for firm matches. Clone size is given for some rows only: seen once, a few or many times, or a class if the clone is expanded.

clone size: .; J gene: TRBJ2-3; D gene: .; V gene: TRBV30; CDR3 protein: CAWSVRLGDFHHF; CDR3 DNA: TGTGCCTGGAGTGTACGCTTAGGGGACTTCCATCATTTT
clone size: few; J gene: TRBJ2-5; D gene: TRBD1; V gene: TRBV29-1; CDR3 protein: CSMDRGRETQYF; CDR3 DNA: TGCAGCATGGACAGGGGGAGGGAGACCCAGTACTTC
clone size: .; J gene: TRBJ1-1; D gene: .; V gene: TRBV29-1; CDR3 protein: CSVRLHFGEAFF; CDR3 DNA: TGCAGCGTACGACTACATTTCGGTGAAGCTTTCTTT
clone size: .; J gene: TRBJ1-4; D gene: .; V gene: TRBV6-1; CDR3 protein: CASRVLDGGGEKLFF; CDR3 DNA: TGTGCCAGCAGGGTCCTGGACGGCGGGGGAGAAAAACTGTTTTTT
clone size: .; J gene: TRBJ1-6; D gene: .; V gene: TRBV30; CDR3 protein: CAWTPARGSNNSPLHF; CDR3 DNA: TGTGCCTGGACCCCCGCCCGGGGGTCGAATAATTCACCCCTCCACTTT
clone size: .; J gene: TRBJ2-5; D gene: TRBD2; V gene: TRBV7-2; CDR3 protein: CASSFQGSGGETQYF; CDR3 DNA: TGTGCCAGCAGCTTCCAAGGAAGCGGGGGTGAGACCCAGTACTTC
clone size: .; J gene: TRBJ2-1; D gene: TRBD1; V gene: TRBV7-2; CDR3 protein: CASSRNRGDEQFF; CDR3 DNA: TGTGCCAGCAGCCGAAACAGGGGAGATGAGCAGTTCTTC
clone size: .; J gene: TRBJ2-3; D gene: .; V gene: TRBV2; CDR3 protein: CASILGGEDTQYF; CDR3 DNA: TGTGCCAGCATCCTAGGGGGTGAAGATACGCAGTATTTT
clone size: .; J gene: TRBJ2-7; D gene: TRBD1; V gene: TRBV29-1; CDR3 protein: CSVERDRSTEQYF; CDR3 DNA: TGCAGCGTTGAGCGGGACAGGTCTACCGAGCAGTACTTC
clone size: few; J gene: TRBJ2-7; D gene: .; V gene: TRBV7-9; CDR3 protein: CASSLVPASSYEQYF; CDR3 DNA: TGTGCCAGCAGCTTAGTGCCGGCCAGCTCCTACGAGCAGTACTTC
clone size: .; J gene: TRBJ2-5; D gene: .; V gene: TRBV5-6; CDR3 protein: CASSLRTSGSRETQYF; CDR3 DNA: TGTGCCAGCAGCCTCCGGACCAGCGGGTCAAGGGAGACCCAGTACTTC
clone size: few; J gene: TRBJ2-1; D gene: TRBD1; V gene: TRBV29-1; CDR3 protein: CSQGDRGNFKQFF; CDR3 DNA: TGCAGCCAAGGGGACAGGGGCAATTTCAAGCAGTTCTTC
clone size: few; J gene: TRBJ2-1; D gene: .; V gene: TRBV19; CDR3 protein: CASSRLQGRYNEQFF; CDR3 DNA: TGTGCCAGTAGTAGACTACAGGGGAGGTACAATGAGCAGTTCTTC